This entry is about one T cell receptor (beta chain). Its antigen is undetermined. The CDR3 loop spans 15 amino acids. Per the germline V gene, CDR1 is SGHRS and CDR2 is YFSETQ. V was pared by 2 bases and J by 8 bases, with 8 bases of the junction left unmatched. The data are from a study of T cell responses to AZD1222 COVID-19 vaccine. Points from the study as a whole: Increases in Spike-specific TCR breadth and depth were seen after two AZD1222 doses.

Generated by immunoSEQ multiplex PCR, the TCRdb table keeps only in-frame clones and is missing some. The sample has 150,000 or so clones; around 92% are singletons. The specimen was peripheral blood, collected on day 0 of AZD1222 vaccination. This TCR was recovered from an adult in good health. The rearrangement links TRBV5-1 to TRBJ1-2; 11 bases fit TRBD1. CDR3: CASSFYGQGAKGYTF. CDR3 DNA: TGCGCCAGCAGCTTTTACGGACAGGGGGCTAAAGGCTACACCTTC.